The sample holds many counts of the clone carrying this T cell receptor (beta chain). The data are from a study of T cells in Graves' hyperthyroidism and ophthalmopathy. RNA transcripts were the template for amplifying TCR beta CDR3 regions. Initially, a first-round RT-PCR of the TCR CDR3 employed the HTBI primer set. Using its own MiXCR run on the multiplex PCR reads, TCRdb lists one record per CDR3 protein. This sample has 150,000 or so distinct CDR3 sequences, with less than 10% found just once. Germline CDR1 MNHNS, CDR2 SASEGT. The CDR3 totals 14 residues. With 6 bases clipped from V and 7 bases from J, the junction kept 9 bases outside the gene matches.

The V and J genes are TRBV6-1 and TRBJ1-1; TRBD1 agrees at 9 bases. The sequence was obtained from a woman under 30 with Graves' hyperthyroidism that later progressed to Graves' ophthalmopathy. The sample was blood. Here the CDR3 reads CASREPGQGREAFF. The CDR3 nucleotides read TGTGCCAGCAGGGAACCGGGACAGGGACGTGAAGCTTTCTTT.